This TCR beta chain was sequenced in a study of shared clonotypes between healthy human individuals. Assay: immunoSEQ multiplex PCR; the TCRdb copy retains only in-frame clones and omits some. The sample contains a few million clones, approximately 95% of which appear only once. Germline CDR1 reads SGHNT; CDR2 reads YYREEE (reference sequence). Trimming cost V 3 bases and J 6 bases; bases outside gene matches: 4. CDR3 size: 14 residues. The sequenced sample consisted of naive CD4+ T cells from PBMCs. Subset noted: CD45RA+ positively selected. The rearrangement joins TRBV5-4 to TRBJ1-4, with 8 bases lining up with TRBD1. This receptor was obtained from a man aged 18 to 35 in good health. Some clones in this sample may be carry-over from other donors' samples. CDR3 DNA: TGTGCCAGCAGCTCCAGGGGGCTGGATGAAAAACTGTTTTTT. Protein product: CASSSRGLDEKLFF.